This is a list of T cell receptor beta chains from one sample in a study of T cell repertoires in cytomegalovirus infection. Via MiXCR, TCRdb re-called the reads, giving one row per CDR3 protein. The table has about 250,000 distinct CDR3 sequences, 12% seen once. Sequencing used PBMCs. These receptors all stem from a human donor in good health (CMV status not recorded). Some clones in this sample may be carry-over from other donors' samples. The CDR3 runs from the conserved cysteine through the conserved F or W. D genes are given only for firm matches. Only some rows state a clone size, as once, few, many or a class for expanded clones.

V,D,size,J,DNA,CDR3
TRBV28,-,many,TRBJ2-7,TGTGCCAGCAGTTTAGGGTGGGGGAGATCCCTCTATGGGGAGCAGTACTTC,CASSLGWGRSLYGEQYF
TRBV20-1,TRBD1,few,TRBJ1-4,TGCAGTGCTCACACAGGGGGTGGAAGTGAAAAACTGTTTTTT,CSAHTGGGSEKLFF
TRBV19,-,few,TRBJ1-1,TGTGCCAGTAGTACCGACAAGTCCTATATTGCTTTCTTT,CASSTDKSYIAFF
TRBV12-3/TRBV12-4,-,many,TRBJ1-1,TGTGCCAGCAGTTTTGCTCGGAACACTGAAGCTTTCTTT,CASSFARNTEAFF
TRBV20-1,TRBD1,many,TRBJ1-3,TGCAGTGCGGCCGGACAGGGGCTAATCTCTGGAAACACCATATATTTT,CSAAGQGLISGNTIYF
TRBV19,-,few,TRBJ1-1,TGTGCCAGTAGGGCAGAGACTGAAGCTTTCTTT,CASRAETEAFF
TRBV7-2,-,many,TRBJ2-5,TGTGCCAGCAGCTTAGCCAGCCTGGGGAGTGGGGGAGAGACCCAGTACTTC,CASSLASLGSGGETQYF
TRBV29-1,-,few,TRBJ2-3,TGCAGCGTTCCTGGACGCACAGATACGCAGTATTTT,CSVPGRTDTQYF
TRBV6-1,-,-,TRBJ1-2,TGTGCCAGCACGTTAAACTATGGCTACACCTTC,CASTLNYGYTF
TRBV7-2,-,many,TRBJ2-1,TGTGCCAGCAGCAAACGGTTCGGCAATGAGCAGTTCTTC,CASSKRFGNEQFF
TRBV29-1,-,few,TRBJ1-1,TGCAGCGTTGTCGGAGGCGGAAACACTGAAGCTTTCTTT,CSVVGGGNTEAFF
TRBV19,-,-,TRBJ1-5,TGTGCCCGAGGGGGTCTAGATCTACGAAGCAATCAGCCCCAGCATTTT,CARGGLDLRSNQPQHF
TRBV28,-,many,TRBJ1-1,TGTGCCAGCAGTACCCCCGCCCCGTCTTTGCCCACTGAAGCTTTCTTT,CASSTPAPSLPTEAFF
TRBV28,-,many,TRBJ2-3,TGTGCCAGCAGAGGACCGGGGACAGATACGCAGTATTTT,CASRGPGTDTQYF
TRBV7-2,-,many,TRBJ2-3,TGTGCCAGCAGCACGTCCGGGGGTGCCACAGATACGCAGTATTTT,CASSTSGGATDTQYF
TRBV7-8,TRBD1,many,TRBJ1-1,TGTGCCAGCAGCAAACGGGACAGGGGTTCCAACACTGAAGCTTTCTTT,CASSKRDRGSNTEAFF
TRBV7-2,TRBD1,many,TRBJ2-7,TGTGCCAGCAGCTTACGGGCGGGGACAGGATCCTACGAGCAGTACTTC,CASSLRAGTGSYEQYF
TRBV7-2,-,many,TRBJ2-3,TGTGCCAGCAGCGCTCTGACCGCGCGAACTACAGATACGCAGTATTTT,CASSALTARTTDTQYF
TRBV4-3,TRBD1,-,TRBJ2-7,TGCGCCAGCAGCTCCGGACAGGGGGCAATATACGAGCAGTACTTC,CASSSGQGAIYEQYF
TRBV7-9,-,few,TRBJ2-1,TGTGCCAGCAGTTCCGAGACTGACTACTACAATGAGCAGTTCTTC,CASSSETDYYNEQFF
TRBV6-2/TRBV6-3,-,many,TRBJ2-5,TGTGCCAGCACCGGAAGACAAGAGACCCAGTACTTC,CASTGRQETQYF
TRBV7-8,-,many,TRBJ1-3,TGTGCCAGCTCAGAAGGACAATTTGGAAACACCATATATTTT,CASSEGQFGNTIYF
TRBV7-3,-,few,TRBJ2-2,TGTGCCAGCAGCGGGGCAGGCAAACGGGGGGAGCTGTTTTTT,CASSGAGKRGELFF
TRBV7-8,-,many,TRBJ2-7,TGTGCCAGCAGTTCACAGGGTTACGAGCAGTACTTC,CASSSQGYEQYF
TRBV29-1,TRBD2,-,TRBJ2-3,TGCAGCGTTGACTTAGCGGGAGGGATGGATACGCAGTATTTT,CSVDLAGGMDTQYF
TRBV2,-,many,TRBJ2-1,TGTGCCAGCAGTTTCCGGGACCCAGGAGGCTCCTACAATGAGCAGTTCTTC,CASSFRDPGGSYNEQFF
TRBV5-1,-,many,TRBJ2-2,TGCGCCAGCAGCTTGTCCGGGACATTGAACACCGGGGAGCTGTTTTTT,CASSLSGTLNTGELFF
TRBV7-2,-,many,TRBJ1-2,TGTGCCAGCAGCCTTGGAGTCAACTATGGCTACACCTTC,CASSLGVNYGYTF